Presented here are 13 T cell receptor beta chains from one specimen sequenced in a study of T cell responses to AZD1222 COVID-19 vaccine. Profiling relied on immunoSEQ multiplex PCR, and the TCRdb table lists in-frame clones only, not all of them. The table shows about 100,000 clones, with 92% occurring only once. Sequenced here: peripheral blood, sampled on day 0 of AZD1222 vaccination. The receptors come from an adult in good health.

The chain carries TRBV20-1 and TRBJ2-1; a weak D match, TRBD1 (5 bases). Germline CDR1 DFQATT, CDR2 SNEGSKA (reference sequence). V shed 6 bases and J shed 10 bases, with 13 bases lying between them. The CDR3 sequence is 11 residues long. CDR3 nucleotide sequence: TGCAGTGCGAATACCTACAGGGAGCAGTTCTTC. This encodes CSANTYREQFF.

CDR3 sequence reads: CASSQGGTERSTDTQYF. In DNA, the CDR3 is TGTGCCAGCAGCCAGGGCGGGACAGAAAGGAGTACAGATACGCAGTATTTT. V is TRBV4-2 and J is TRBJ2-3; perhaps TRBD1 as D (7 bases). The CDR3 is 17 amino acids. Germline V gives CDR1 LGHNA, CDR2 YNFKEQ. Deletions cut 3 bases from V and 3 bases from J, with 19 bases between.

This clone occurred once. The CDR3 DNA reads as TGTGCCAGCAGCTTAAATACGGGAGGAGATACGCAGTATTTT. It codes for CASSLNTGGDTQYF. The chain uses TRBV11-2 and TRBJ2-3; 7 nucleotides agree with TRBD2. Per germline, CDR1 SGHAT and CDR2 FQNNGV. The CDR3 spans 14 residues. The J segment lost 5 bases and the V segment lost 2 bases, leaving 4 bases of the junction unmatched.

This clone was found once. This sequence joins TRBV14 and TRBJ2-2; no reliable D call. The CDR3 consists of 13 residues. Per germline, CDR1 SGHDN and CDR2 FVKESK. Trimming shortened V by 1 base and J by 7 bases, and 7 bases separated the two germline ends. CDR3 coding DNA: TGTGCCAGCAGCCAAGTACGGAACGGGGAGCTGTTTTTT. Translating it yields CASSQVRNGELFF.

This clone was seen a single time. V and J are TRBV7-3 and TRBJ1-2; D might be TRBD1 (5 bases). Germline V gene lookup returns CDR1 SGHTA and CDR2 FQGTGA. V dropped 8 bases and J dropped 0 bases, with 10 bases sitting between them. The CDR3 runs 13 residues. The CDR3 is CASSPGPNYGYTF. CDR3 bases: TGTGCCAGCTCCCCAGGGCCTAACTATGGCTACACCTTC.

This chain links TRBV25-1 with TRBJ2-1, with 7 bases fitting TRBD2. Germline values: CDR1 MGHDK, CDR2 SYGVNS. CDR3 length: 15 residues. After removal of 7 bases from V and 1 base from J, the junction contained 7 bases not matched to a gene. The CDR3 region has the DNA TGTGCCAGCAATTTAGGCGGGAGTTCCTACAATGAGCAGTTCTTC. As protein: CASNLGGSSYNEQFF.

The V and J genes are TRBV9 and TRBJ2-5; weak D call: TRBD2 (5 bases). The germline V gene has CDR1 SGDLS and CDR2 YYNGEE. CDR3 length equals 15 residues. V shed 3 bases and J shed 1 base, with 13 bases lying between them. CDR3 sequence: CASSGEGLFQETQYF. The DNA for the CDR3 is TGTGCCAGCAGCGGAGAAGGACTCTTCCAAGAGACCCAGTACTTC. Drawing the rest from reference TRBV9 and TRBJ2-5, the complete variable domain is DSGVTQTPKHLITATGQRVTLRCSPRSGDLSVYWYQQSLDQGLQFLIQYYNGEERAKGNILERFSAQQFPDLHSELNLSSLELGDSALYFCASSGEGLFQETQYFGPGTRLLVL.

DNA of the CDR3: TGTGCCAGCAGCTTAGATAGCGGGAGGGCTAGGACCGGGGAGCTGTTTTTT. This translates into CASSLDSGRARTGELFF. The V gene is TRBV11-2, the J gene TRBJ2-2; 11 bases are a match to TRBD2. In germline, CDR1 is SGHAT, CDR2 FQNNGV. Trimming took 0 bases from V and 5 from J; bases not matched to a gene: 5. CDR3 length: 17 residues. Looking up the rest from reference TRBV11-2 and TRBJ2-2 gives the full variable domain: EAGVAQSPRYKIIEKRQSVAFWCNPISGHATLYWYQQILGQGPKLLIQFQNNGVVDDSQLPKDRFSAERLKGVDSTLKIQPAKLEDSAVYLCASSLDSGRARTGELFFGEGSRLTVL.

V and J are TRBV28 and TRBJ1-2; no clear D gene. Germline V gene sequence: CDR1 MDHEN, CDR2 SYDVKM. The V gene lost 5 bases and the J gene lost 5 bases, with 15 bases spanning the gap. This CDR3 comprises 14 residues. CDR3 protein: CASSPSTTRYGYTF. Written as DNA, the CDR3 is TGTGCCAGCAGTCCATCAACGACACGGTATGGCTACACCTTC.

This chain connects TRBV2 to TRBJ1-4; D not certain. V lost 2 bases, J lost 5 bases, and 9 bases lay in between. This CDR3 is 14 amino acids long. Germline V lookup: CDR1 SNHLY, CDR2 FYNNEI. The CDR3 nucleotides are TGTGCCAGCAGTGAATCCCTTCAAAATGAAAAACTGTTTTTT. As protein: CASSESLQNEKLFF. The full variable domain, rest sourced from reference TRBV2 and TRBJ1-4, is EPEVTQTPSHQVTQMGQEVILRCVPISNHLYFYWYRQILGQKVEFLVSFYNNEISEKSEIFDDQFSVERPDGSNFTLKIRSTKLEDSAMYFCASSESLQNEKLFFGSGTQLSVL.

The chain recombines TRBV19 with TRBJ1-1; 7 bases match TRBD1. CDR1 is LNHDA, CDR2 SQIVND, per germline (reference sequence). This CDR3 is 15 amino acids long. After removal of 7 bases from V and 0 bases from J, the junction contained 8 bases not matched to a gene. The CDR3 DNA follows: TGTGCCAGTAATCACTTGGGACAGCTGAACACTGAAGCTTTCTTT. Protein sequence: CASNHLGQLNTEAFF.

The chain is built from TRBV19 and TRBJ1-1; maybe TRBD1 (5 bases). Germline values: CDR1 LNHDA, CDR2 SQIVND (reference sequence). The CDR3 extends over 15 amino acids. Deletions cut 2 bases from V and 3 bases from J, with 13 bases between. CDR3 in DNA: TGTGCCAGTAGTATAACTAGGCCGGGACACACTGAAGCTTTCTTT. This translates into CASSITRPGHTEAFF.

The J gene is TRBJ2-1, the V gene TRBV15; 7 positions match TRBD2. This CDR3 is 13 amino acids long. Per the germline V gene, CDR1 is LNHNV and CDR2 is YYDKDF (reference sequence). V was clipped by 3 bases and J by 11 bases; unmatched bases: 7. The CDR3 nucleotides are TGTGCCACCAGCAGCCGTTCGGGAGGTAAGCAGTTCTTC. Its protein product is CATSSRSGGKQFF.